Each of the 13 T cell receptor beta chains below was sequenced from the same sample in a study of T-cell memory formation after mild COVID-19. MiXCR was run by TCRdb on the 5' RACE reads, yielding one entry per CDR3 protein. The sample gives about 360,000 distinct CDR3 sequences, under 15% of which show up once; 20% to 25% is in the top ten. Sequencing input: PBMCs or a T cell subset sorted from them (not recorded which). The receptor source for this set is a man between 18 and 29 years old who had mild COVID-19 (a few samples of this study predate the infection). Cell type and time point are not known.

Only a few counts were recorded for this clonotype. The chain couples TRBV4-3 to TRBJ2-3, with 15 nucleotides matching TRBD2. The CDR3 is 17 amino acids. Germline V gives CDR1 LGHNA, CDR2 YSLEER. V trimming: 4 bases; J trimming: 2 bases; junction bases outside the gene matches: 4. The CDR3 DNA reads TGCGCCAGCAGCCGAGGGACTAGCGGGGGGTCCACAGATACGCAGTATTTT. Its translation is CASSRGTSGGSTDTQYF.

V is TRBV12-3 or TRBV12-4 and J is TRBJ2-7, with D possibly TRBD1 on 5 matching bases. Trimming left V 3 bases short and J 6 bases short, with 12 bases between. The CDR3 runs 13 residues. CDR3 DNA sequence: TGTGCCAGCAGTTTGCTCAGGGTAGGCGAGCAGTACGTC. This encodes CASSLLRVGEQYV.

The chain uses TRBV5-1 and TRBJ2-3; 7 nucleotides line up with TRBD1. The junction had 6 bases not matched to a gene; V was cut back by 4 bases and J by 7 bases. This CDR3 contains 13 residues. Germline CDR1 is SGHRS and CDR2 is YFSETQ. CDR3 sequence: CASSKGQLNTQYF. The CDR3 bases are TGCGCCAGCAGCAAGGGACAGCTCAATACGCAGTATTTT.

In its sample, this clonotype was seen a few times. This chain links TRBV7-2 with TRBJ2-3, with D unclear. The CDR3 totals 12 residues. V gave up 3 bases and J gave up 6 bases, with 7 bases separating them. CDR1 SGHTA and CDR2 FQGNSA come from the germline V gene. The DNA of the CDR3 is TGTGCCAGCAGCTTTGCGCCGGATACGCAGTATTTT. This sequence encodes CASSFAPDTQYF.

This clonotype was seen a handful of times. This CDR3 reads CASSRGWGDSYEQYF. CDR3 DNA sequence: TGTGCCAGCAGCCGTGGGTGGGGGGACTCCTACGAGCAGTACTTC. V usage is TRBV7-9 and J usage is TRBJ2-7; possible D gene TRBD2, 6 bases. The CDR3 extends over 15 amino acids. Germline lookup yields CDR1 SEHNR and CDR2 FQNEAQ (reference sequence). The V gene lost 5 bases and the J gene lost 0 bases, with 14 bases spanning the gap.

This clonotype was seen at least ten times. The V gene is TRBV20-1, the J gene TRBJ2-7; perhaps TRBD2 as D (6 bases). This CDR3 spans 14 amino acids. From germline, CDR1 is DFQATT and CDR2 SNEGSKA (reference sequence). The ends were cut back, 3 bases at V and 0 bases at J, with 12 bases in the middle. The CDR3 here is CSASGGLSSYEQYV. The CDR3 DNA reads TGCAGTGCTAGCGGGGGTCTGAGCTCCTACGAGCAGTACGTC.

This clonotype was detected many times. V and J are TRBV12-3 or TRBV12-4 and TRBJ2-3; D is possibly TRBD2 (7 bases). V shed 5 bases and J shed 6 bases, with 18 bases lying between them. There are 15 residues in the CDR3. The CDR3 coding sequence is TGTGCCAGCAGTCCGGGGGGCCGGTTTGCGGATACGCAGTATTTT. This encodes CASSPGGRFADTQYF.

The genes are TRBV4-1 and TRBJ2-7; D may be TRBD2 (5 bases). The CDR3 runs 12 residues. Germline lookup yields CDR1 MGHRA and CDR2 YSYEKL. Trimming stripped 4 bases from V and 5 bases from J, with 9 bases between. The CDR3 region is CASSPPGNEQYF. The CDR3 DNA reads TGCGCCAGCAGCCCCCCGGGGAACGAGCAGTACTTC.

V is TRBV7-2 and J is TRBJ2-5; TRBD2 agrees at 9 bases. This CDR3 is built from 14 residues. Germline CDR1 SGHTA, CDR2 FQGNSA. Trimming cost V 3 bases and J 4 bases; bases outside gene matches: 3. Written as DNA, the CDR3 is TGTGCCAGCAGCTTTAGCGGGGGAGTAGAGACCCAGTACTTC. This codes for CASSFSGGVETQYF.

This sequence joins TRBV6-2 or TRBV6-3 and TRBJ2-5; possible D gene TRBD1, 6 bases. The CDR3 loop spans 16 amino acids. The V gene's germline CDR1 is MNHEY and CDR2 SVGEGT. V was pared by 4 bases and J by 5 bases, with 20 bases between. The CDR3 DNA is TGTGCCAGCAGTTTCCCCGGGACAAGCGGTGGGGAGACCCAGTACTTC. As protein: CASSFPGTSGGETQYF.

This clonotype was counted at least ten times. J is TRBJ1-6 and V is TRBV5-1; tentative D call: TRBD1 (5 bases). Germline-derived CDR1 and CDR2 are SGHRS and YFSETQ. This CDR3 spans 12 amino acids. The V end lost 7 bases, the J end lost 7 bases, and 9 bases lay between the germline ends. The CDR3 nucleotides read TGCGCCAGCCGGGGCGGCAATTCACCCCTCCACTTT. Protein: CASRGGNSPLHF.

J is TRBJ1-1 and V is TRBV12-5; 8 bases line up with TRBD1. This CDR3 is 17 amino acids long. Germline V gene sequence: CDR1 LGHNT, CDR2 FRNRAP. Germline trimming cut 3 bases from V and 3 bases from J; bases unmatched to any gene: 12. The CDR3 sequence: CASGFTAGGLGDTEAFF. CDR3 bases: TGTGCTAGTGGTTTTACCGCAGGGGGCCTGGGTGACACTGAAGCTTTCTTT.

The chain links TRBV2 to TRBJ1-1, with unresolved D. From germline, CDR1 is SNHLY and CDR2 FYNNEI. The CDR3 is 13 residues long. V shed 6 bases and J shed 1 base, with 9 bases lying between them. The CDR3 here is CASRFTTNTEAFF. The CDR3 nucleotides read TGTGCCAGCAGGTTCACCACGAACACTGAAGCTTTCTTT.